A single sample gave rise to the 2 T cell receptor beta chains below, sequenced in a study of Ad26.COV2.S vaccination and SARS-CoV-2 variants. Produced via immunoSEQ multiplex PCR; TCRdb's table is partial and in-frame only. Among approximately 480,000 clones listed, around 90% were seen once. The sample's treatment: 19 received Ad26.COV2.S at low or high dose, single or two shots; about 5 received placebo; per-sample allocation not given. The investigators took samples on day 63 after the first vaccine or placebo injection. Sample: peripheral blood, taken in a trial of Ad26.COV2.S vaccine versus placebo. These receptors originate from a person aged 18 to 65 who received the Ad26.COV2.S COVID-19 vaccine or a placebo.

The chain has TRBV20-1 and TRBJ1-5; D ambiguous. Germline CDR1 DFQATT, CDR2 SNEGSKA (reference sequence). The CDR3 covers 13 residues. Trimming removed 3 bases from V and 4 bases from J, with 10 bases in between. CDR3: CSASSPANQPQHF. The CDR3 DNA follows: TGCAGTGCTAGTTCGCCGGCAAATCAGCCCCAGCATTTT.

This clone was seen only once. The chain couples TRBV6-5 to TRBJ2-3; D might be TRBD2 (7 bases). V lost 6 bases, J lost 7 bases, and 14 bases lay in between. Germline CDR1 MNHEY, CDR2 SVGAGI. The CDR3 has 13 residues. CDR3 loop: CASSNRGANTQYF. The CDR3 DNA follows: TGTGCCAGCAGCAACCGGGGGGCGAATACGCAGTATTTT.